This is a list of T cell receptor beta chains from one sample in a study of blood T cells in healthy people across ages. TCRdb reprocessed the 5' RACE reads with MiXCR, giving one entry per CDR3 protein. The top ten clones hold about a quarter of a sample with approximately 830,000 distinct CDR3 sequences, about 62% of them seen once. The material sequenced was blood. The receptors were sampled from a man aged 30 to 45 in good health. CDR3s include the opening cysteine and the closing phenylalanine or tryptophan. The D gene is left open where the match is weak. The size of a clone is reported for some rows only, either as once, few or many, or as a class for expanded clones.

V gene	J gene	clone size	D gene	CDR3 length	CDR3 DNA	CDR3 protein
TRBV6-1	TRBJ2-3	once	TRBD2	16	TGTGCCAGCAGTGGTAGGCGGGGGGCCCTCACAGATACGCAGTATTTT	CASSGRRGALTDTQYF
TRBV20-1	TRBJ2-3	.	TRBD1	13	TGCAGTGCAACCAGGGGGCGCACAGATACGCAGTATTTT	CSATRGRTDTQYF
TRBV2	TRBJ1-6	.	.	14	TGTGCCAGCCGCTGGACGGTAGATAATTCACCCCTCCACTTT	CASRWTVDNSPLHF
TRBV6-6	TRBJ2-1	many	.	15	TGTGCCAGCAGTTACTCTAGTGCCTTCTACAATGAGCAGTTCTTC	CASSYSSAFYNEQFF
TRBV4-3	TRBJ2-6	.	.	18	TGCGCCAGCAGCCAAGATAACCAGGCGTCCTCTGGGGCCAACGTCCTGACTTTC	CASSQDNQASSGANVLTF
TRBV9	TRBJ2-1	few	.	11	TGTGCCAGCAGCGTATCGGATGAGCAGTTCTTC	CASSVSDEQFF
TRBV28	TRBJ1-1	.	.	15	TGTGCCAGCAGTCCCCGGACGGGACAGAACACTGAAGCTTTCTTT	CASSPRTGQNTEAFF
TRBV6-2/TRBV6-3	TRBJ2-7	.	.	14	TGTGCCAGCAGTTTATATGGGAGAACTGGCGAGCAGTACTTC	CASSLYGRTGEQYF
TRBV2	TRBJ2-7	.	.	13	TGTGCCAGCAGATCGACAGCCAGTTACGAGCAGTACTTC	CASRSTASYEQYF
TRBV20-1	TRBJ1-6	.	TRBD1	16	TGCAGTGCTCCCTCGGCCCCCGGACAGGGCAATTCACCCCTCCACTTT	CSAPSAPGQGNSPLHF
TRBV6-6	TRBJ2-3	.	TRBD1	16	TGTGCCAGCGAGGCCGCCGGGACAGGGGGAACAGATACGCAGTATTTT	CASEAAGTGGTDTQYF
TRBV20-1	TRBJ2-3	.	.	14	TGCAGTGCCCGGACCAATTCCCTCACAGATACGCAGTATTTT	CSARTNSLTDTQYF
TRBV12-3/TRBV12-4	TRBJ2-5	few	TRBD2	15	TGTGCCAGCAGTTTGAAGCGGGGGGTCCAAGAGACCCAGTACTTC	CASSLKRGVQETQYF
TRBV9	TRBJ2-3	.	.	15	TGTGCCAGCAGCGCCGAGGGGGTCGCCACAGATACGCAGTATTTT	CASSAEGVATDTQYF
TRBV5-5	TRBJ2-1	few	.	13	TGTGCCAGCAGTTGGGGGATAGCCGGAAGAAGGTTCTTC	CASSWGIAGRRFF
TRBV12-3/TRBV12-4	TRBJ1-2	once	.	12	TGTGCCAGCAGTTTATCCCGGGCGGACTACACCTTC	CASSLSRADYTF
TRBV24-1	TRBJ1-5	.	TRBD1	14	TGTGCCACCAGTGATCCAGGGGGAGATCAGCCCCAGCATTTT	CATSDPGGDQPQHF
TRBV25-1	TRBJ2-4	.	TRBD1	15	TGTGCCAGCAGTGAATTGGGGACAGGGGGAAACATTCAGTACTTC	CASSELGTGGNIQYF
TRBV11-2	TRBJ2-1	.	.	17	TGTGCCAGCAGCGGAGACAGAAGCTGGAGTTTCTACAATGAGCAGTTCTTC	CASSGDRSWSFYNEQFF
TRBV20-1	TRBJ2-1	.	TRBD2	13	TGCAGTGCTGCCGGGACTAGTTCCAATGAGCAGTTCTTC	CSAAGTSSNEQFF
TRBV7-6	TRBJ1-2	.	TRBD1	15	TGTGCCAGCAGAGCTGGACAGGGGATATTCTATGGCTACACCTTC	CASRAGQGIFYGYTF
TRBV7-2	TRBJ2-1	few	TRBD2	16	TGTGCCAGCAGCTCTAATAGCGGGGGCAACTACAATGAGCAGTTCTTC	CASSSNSGGNYNEQFF
TRBV2	TRBJ2-3	.	.	13	TGTGCCAGCAGAGCGACAGGACCAGATACGCAGTATTTT	CASRATGPDTQYF
TRBV11-2	TRBJ2-1	few	TRBD1	14	TGTGCCAGCATCCGCGACAGGGGGCGCGATGAGCAGTTCTTC	CASIRDRGRDEQFF
TRBV9	TRBJ2-7	few	.	13	TGTGCCAGCAACTCACAGGGTGGCCACGAGCAGTACTTC	CASNSQGGHEQYF
TRBV6-2/TRBV6-3	TRBJ2-7	.	.	15	TGTGCCAGCAGGTCAAGCGGGCGCCCCTCCTACGAGCAGTACTTC	CASRSSGRPSYEQYF
TRBV20-1	TRBJ2-3	few	.	13	TGCAGTGCTCCAGCCACGATAGGGGGTACGCAGTATTTT	CSAPATIGGTQYF
TRBV6-1	TRBJ2-1	once	.	16	TGTGCCAGCAGTGGGGGACACCCTTTCTCCTACAATGAGCAGTTCTTC	CASSGGHPFSYNEQFF
TRBV5-1	TRBJ2-5	.	.	13	TGCGCCAGCAGCGAGGGGATAAGAGAGACCCAGTACTTC	CASSEGIRETQYF
TRBV5-5	TRBJ2-7	.	.	13	TGTGCCAGCAGCGGGGGTAGTCTTTACGAGCAGTACTTC	CASSGGSLYEQYF
TRBV25-1	TRBJ2-6	.	.	18	TGTGCCAGCAGTGAATTGGGGGGGCGCGTTTCGGGGGCCAACGTCCTGACTTTC	CASSELGGRVSGANVLTF
TRBV12-3/TRBV12-4	TRBJ2-3	.	.	14	TGTGCCAGCAGTTTAGACGTGGCCACAGATACGCAGTATTTT	CASSLDVATDTQYF
TRBV29-1	TRBJ1-5	.	.	12	TGCAGCGCTGGACAGACCAATCAGCCCCAGCATTTT	CSAGQTNQPQHF
TRBV6-5	TRBJ2-3	.	.	13	TGTGCCAGCAGTTACGGACAGACAGATACGCAGTATTTT	CASSYGQTDTQYF
TRBV12-3/TRBV12-4	TRBJ2-5	.	TRBD2	15	TGTGCCAGCAGTTTAACGGGACTAGCACAAGAGACCCAGTACTTC	CASSLTGLAQETQYF
TRBV7-9	TRBJ2-5	.	TRBD1	16	TGTGCCAGCAGCCCTGACCGGACAGGATTTCAAGAGACCCAGTACTTC	CASSPDRTGFQETQYF
TRBV2	TRBJ1-2	.	.	14	TGTGCCAGCAGTGGGAAGGGTAATTACTATGGCTACACCTTC	CASSGKGNYYGYTF
TRBV20-1	TRBJ2-1	.	TRBD2	13	TGCAGTGCTAGTCGGGGGGACTACAATGAGCAGTTCTTC	CSASRGDYNEQFF
TRBV28	TRBJ2-4	.	TRBD2	10	TGTGCCACCCAAGCGGGAGAGCAGTACTTC	CATQAGEQYF
TRBV5-4	TRBJ2-2	.	TRBD1	14	TGTGCCAGCAGCATCGGGACAGGGTCCGGGGAGCTGTTTTTT	CASSIGTGSGELFF
TRBV12-3/TRBV12-4	TRBJ2-4	.	.	16	TGTGCCAGCAGTTTATGGTTGGACGACTTCCAAAACATTCAGTACTTC	CASSLWLDDFQNIQYF
TRBV29-1	TRBJ2-3	.	.	14	TGCAGCTCGGAACGGGCCGTGGGCGCAGATACGCAGTATTTT	CSSERAVGADTQYF
TRBV20-1	TRBJ1-2	few	.	12	TGCACCGGGTGGGCAGGAACTAATGGCTACACCTTC	CTGWAGTNGYTF
TRBV5-1	TRBJ1-5	.	.	15	TGCGCCAGCAGCTTGGACGGCCTTAGCAATCAGCCCCAGCATTTT	CASSLDGLSNQPQHF
TRBV2	TRBJ2-6	.	.	14	TGTGCCAGCAGTGCCCACTCTGGGGCCAACGTCCTGACTTTC	CASSAHSGANVLTF
TRBV5-1	TRBJ1-4	.	.	16	TGCGCCAGCAGCTTGGCCCAGGGAGGAACCAATGAAAAACTGTTTTTT	CASSLAQGGTNEKLFF
TRBV6-2/TRBV6-3	TRBJ2-3	once	TRBD1	17	TGTGCCAGCAGCCTCCTTGACAGGGACCTTAGCACAGATACGCAGTATTTT	CASSLLDRDLSTDTQYF
TRBV11-3	TRBJ2-1	once	.	14	TGTGCCAGCAGCCACGGGGCTCCTGTGGGTGAGCAGTTCTTC	CASSHGAPVGEQFF
TRBV25-1	TRBJ2-7	.	TRBD2	15	TGTGCCAGCAGGGAGAATATGGCGGGGGGGTACGAGCAGTACTTC	CASRENMAGGYEQYF
TRBV14	TRBJ2-5	.	.	17	TGTGCCAGCAGCCGCTTTTGGGGGGGGGCTTCGGGAGAGACCCAGTACTTC	CASSRFWGGASGETQYF